This paragraph reports one T cell receptor (beta chain). Antigen: not known. PCR employed 60 Vbeta and 13 Jbeta primers. Profiled with immunoSEQ multiplex PCR; TCRdb holds only in-frame clones, not every one. Of hundreds of thousands of clones in the sample, about 82% are singletons; the top ten hold 2.9%. The record originates from a study of cytomegalovirus exposure and HLA in healthy donors. The CDR3 consists of 13 residues. The germline CDR1 and CDR2 sequences are MDHEN and SYDVKM. J gave up 0 bases and V 11 bases, and 3 bases lay outside the gene matches. Overall study findings and caveats: TCR beta sequences reportedly predicted most subjects' HLA-A and HLA-B alleles accurately. Donors were assumed by presence/absence analyses to have roughly uniform sequencing depth. A later analysis reportedly found fewer N-insertions in an Asian-associated ancestry cluster than the approximately 670-donor mean. Listed as cytomegalovirus-associated were 164 TCR beta chains.

The chain has TRBV28 and TRBJ2-7; 11 bases fit TRBD1. The source is a man between 25 and 39 years old in good health and CMV-seronegative. Sequenced sample: PBMCs. CDR3 nucleotide sequence: TGTGCCGGCGGGACAGGGGGCTCCTACGAGCAGTACTTC. Translation gives CAGGTGGSYEQYF.